Here is one T cell receptor beta chain with its context. Its antigen is as yet unknown. TCRdb keeps only in-frame clones here, not all; method: immunoSEQ multiplex PCR. The sample consists of about 180,000 clones, around nine tenths of them appearing once. The CDR3 sequence is 19 residues long. With V trimmed by 3 bases and J by 1 base, 9 bases remained unmatched. Germline V CDR1 and CDR2: KGHDR, SFDVKD. These data come from a study of T cell responses to AZD1222 COVID-19 vaccine. The study, taken as a whole, reports: Variant regions that are unmutated are reportedly the target of nearly half of spike-specific TCRs. Receipt of two AZD1222 doses was followed by a rise in Spike-specific TCR breadth and depth.

The sample here was peripheral blood, taken 28 days after the second AZD1222 dose. This receptor was identified in an adult who received the AZD1222 COVID-19 vaccine. The chain joins TRBV24-1 to TRBJ2-3, with 13 bases aligning to TRBD2. The CDR3 coding sequence is TGTGCCACCAGTGATCCCGGACTAGCGGGGGCCGGGGGCACAGATACGCAGTATTTT. Encoded protein: CATSDPGLAGAGGTDTQYF.